A selection of T cell receptor beta chains follows, all from one sample in a study of OX40 agonist ivuxolimab in advanced cancers. The table came from immunoSEQ multiplex PCR; TCRdb's copy has only in-frame clones and leaves some out. Of approximately 77,000 clones listed, 84% are singletons. The sequenced sample was CD4+ or CD8+ T cells sorted from blood, obtained in a trial of the OX40 agonist ivuxolimab. The receptors stem from an adult with an advanced solid tumor such as melanoma, head and neck, liver or kidney cancer. CDR3s include the opening cysteine and the closing phenylalanine or tryptophan. The D gene is left open where the match is weak. Where a row states a size, it is once, few, many or the class of an expanded clone; other rows omit it.

TRBJ2-1 TRBD1 TRBV28 - TGTGCCAGCAGACGGACAGGGGGGATTGGTGAGCAGTTCTTC CASRRTGGIGEQFF
TRBJ2-1 TRBD2 TRBV7-9 once TGTGCCAGCAGCGCGCGACTAGCGGGGGGAAGCTCCTACAATGAGCAGTTCTTC CASSARLAGGSSYNEQFF
TRBJ2-1 - TRBV5-1 once TGCGCCAGCAGCCCCCCGGGGGGCGGATTCAATGAGCAGTTCTTC CASSPPGGGFNEQFF
TRBJ2-3 TRBD2 TRBV13 - TGTGCCAGCAGCCCTCGGACTAGCAGGTTTGATACGCAGTATTTT CASSPRTSRFDTQYF
TRBJ2-3 - TRBV7-8 - TGTGCCAGCAGCTTAGTTTTTATGACAGTTCCAGATACGCAGTATTTT CASSLVFMTVPDTQYF
TRBJ2-3 - TRBV11-2 few TGTGCCAGCAGCTTAATCCCTAGCGATTTAGATACGCAGTATTTT CASSLIPSDLDTQYF
TRBJ1-3 TRBD1 TRBV25-1 - TGTGCCAGCAGTGAATTGACAGGGGGCCTCGGAAACACCATATATTTT CASSELTGGLGNTIYF
TRBJ2-1 - TRBV6-5 - TGTGCCAGCAGTTATCAGGCGGGTGGGAGGGAGCAGTTCTTC CASSYQAGGREQFF
TRBJ2-7 - TRBV7-8 - TGTGCCAGCAGCTTAGCTTCTTTTTCCTACGAGCAGTACTTC CASSLASFSYEQYF
TRBJ1-1 - TRBV7-9 - TGTGCCAGCAGCGTGGTGCAGAGGAACACTGAAGCTTTCTTT CASSVVQRNTEAFF
TRBJ2-7 - TRBV7-9 few TGTGCCAGCAGCCCCCTACGGGGAAAAGAACGGGAGCAGTACTTC CASSPLRGKEREQYF